Listed below are T cell receptor beta chains from one sample, sequenced in a study of blood T cell repertoires in COVID-19. Sequencing used immunoSEQ multiplex PCR; TCRdb keeps in-frame clones, though not all of them. This repertoire shows 200,000 to 250,000 clones, around four fifths found once; its top ten account for 1.5% to 2%. Sequenced sample: peripheral blood. The receptor source for this set is a woman of 80 years or more with acute or convalescent COVID-19. Each CDR3 is given with its conserved first and last residue. Each record gives: J gene, clone size, D gene, V gene, CDR3 protein, CDR3 DNA. D genes are given only for firm matches. The listing skips clone size in some rows; elsewhere it reads once, few, many or a size class.

TRBJ1-2 . . TRBV6-2/TRBV6-3 CASSYSKHSNTF TGTGCCAGCAGTTACTCGAAACACAGCAACACCTTC
TRBJ1-3 . . TRBV11-3 CASSPPSHTIYF TGTGCCAGCAGCCCCCCTAGTCACACCATATATTTT
TRBJ2-5 once . TRBV12-5 CASGLADSVKETQYF TGTGCTAGTGGTTTGGCGGACAGCGTTAAAGAGACCCAGTACTTC
TRBJ1-1 . TRBD1 TRBV3-1/TRBV3-2 CASSRATGVNTEAFF TGTGCCAGCAGCCGAGCGACAGGGGTGAACACTGAAGCTTTCTTT
TRBJ1-6 . TRBD1 TRBV9 CASSVTGTANSPLHF TGTGCCAGCAGCGTTACCGGGACAGCAAATTCACCCCTCCACTTT
TRBJ2-7 once . TRBV10-3 CAISEGAGQYEQYF TGTGCCATCAGTGAGGGGGCGGGACAGTACGAGCAGTACTTC
TRBJ1-1 . TRBD1 TRBV5-4 CASTSTGSHTEAFF TGTGCCAGCACATCGACAGGGAGTCACACTGAAGCTTTCTTT
TRBJ2-2 once TRBD1 TRBV5-1 CASSLDRAGGELFF TGCGCCAGCAGCCTCGACAGGGCAGGGGGGGAGCTGTTTTTT
TRBJ2-3 . . TRBV18 CASSPLIADTQYF TGTGCCAGCTCACCCTTAATCGCAGATACGCAGTATTTT
TRBJ2-5 . TRBD2 TRBV4-2 CASSPPNSGGPGETQYF TGTGCCAGCAGCCCCCCCAACAGCGGGGGGCCTGGGGAGACCCAGTACTTC